The 13 T cell receptor beta chains below come from one sample, sequenced in a study of control samples from healthy donors and cancer patients. This table comes from immunoSEQ multiplex PCR, and its TCRdb copy is limited to in-frame clones, with some not included. The sample lists 65,000 to 85,000 clones, roughly 86% occurring once. The sequencing sample was made of PBMCs. Receptors originate from a woman between 45 and 60 years old with head and neck cancer.

This chain uses TRBV6-6 with TRBJ2-1, with D perhaps matching TRBD2 (5 bases). The length of the CDR3 is 16 residues. V gave up 2 bases and J gave up 4 bases, with 15 bases separating them. Germline CDR1 and CDR2: MNHNY and SVGAGI (reference sequence). This CDR3 is CASSYGERTRYNEQFF. CDR3 in DNA: TGTGCCAGCAGTTACGGGGAGCGGACTCGGTACAATGAGCAGTTCTTC.

The table lists this clone with a count of one. The J gene is TRBJ1-4, the V gene TRBV30; possible D gene TRBD1, 5 bases. Per the germline V gene, CDR1 is GTSNPN and CDR2 is SVGIG (reference sequence). The CDR3 is 15 amino acids. Trimming cost V 1 base and J 9 bases, with 18 bases left between them. CDR3 nucleotides: TGTGCCTGGAGTGGACAAACATCGGAGGGGAAAAAACTGTTTTTT. Its protein product is CAWSGQTSEGKKLFF.

The chain uses TRBV15 and TRBJ2-5, with TRBD2 identical over 7 bases. There are 13 residues in the CDR3. Per germline, CDR1 LNHNV and CDR2 YYDKDF (reference sequence). V gave up 5 bases and J gave up 5 bases; unmatched junction bases: 5. This CDR3 is CATSSGLVETQYF. The CDR3 DNA reads as TGTGCCACCAGCTCCGGACTAGTTGAGACCCAGTACTTC.

The chain combines TRBV4-1 with TRBJ2-3; D is perhaps TRBD2 (6 bases). Per germline, CDR1 MGHRA and CDR2 YSYEKL. The CDR3 covers 15 residues. Trimming cost V 3 bases and J 6 bases, with 16 bases left between them. Here the CDR3 reads CASSHPRESLDTQYF. The CDR3 bases are TGCGCCAGCAGCCACCCCCGGGAGTCACTGGATACGCAGTATTTT.

V usage is TRBV2 and J usage is TRBJ2-7; a weak D match, TRBD2 (5 bases). The germline V gene has CDR1 SNHLY and CDR2 FYNNEI. The CDR3 length is 14 residues. Trimming removed 5 bases at V and 6 bases at J, with 17 bases between. The chain's CDR3 is CASSKHPEAGEQYF. The CDR3 DNA is TGTGCCAGCAGTAAGCATCCGGAGGCGGGCGAGCAGTACTTC.

The rearrangement links TRBV19 to TRBJ1-2; 9 nucleotides align to TRBD1. CDR3 length equals 15 residues. After removal of 8 bases from V and 0 bases from J, the junction contained 7 bases not matched to a gene. Germline-derived CDR1 and CDR2 are LNHDA and SQIVND (reference sequence). DNA for the CDR3: TGTGCCAGTCGGGGGACAGGGACGGCTAACTATGGCTACACCTTC. Translated: CASRGTGTANYGYTF.

V gene TRBV29-1 combines with J gene TRBJ1-1, with 9 bases identical to TRBD1. The germline gives CDR1 SQVTM, CDR2 ANQGSEA. V was clipped by 4 bases and J by 3 bases; unmatched bases: 6. The length of the CDR3 is 14 residues. The CDR3 loop is CSVGGTGLHTEAFF. CDR3 bases: TGCAGCGTTGGTGGGACAGGGTTGCACACTGAAGCTTTCTTT.

The chain employs TRBV28 and TRBJ1-1; the D is unclear. Germline V lookup: CDR1 MDHEN, CDR2 SYDVKM. Trimming stripped 2 bases from V and 0 bases from J, with 7 bases between. The CDR3 consists of 14 residues. The CDR3 here is CASSLVNMNTEAFF. The CDR3 nucleotides are TGTGCCAGCAGTTTAGTGAATATGAACACTGAAGCTTTCTTT.

This sequence joins TRBV28 and TRBJ1-2; TRBD1 is a possible D gene (5 bases). V lost 5 bases and J 7 bases, leaving 20 bases between the germline ends. This CDR3 is 15 amino acids long. CDR1 is MDHEN, CDR2 SYDVKM, per germline. The CDR3 DNA follows: TGTGCCAGCAGTCGTATAATCTCCGGGGGGGGTGGCTACACCTTC. Translating gives CASSRIISGGGGYTF.

This clone showed up just once. This sequence joins TRBV21-1 and TRBJ2-5; the D call TRBD1 from the table was never checked on the DNA. TRBV21-1 is flagged as a pseudogene. The CDR3 loop spans 13 amino acids. This chain's CDR3 is CASRGQGGETQYF. The CDR3 DNA sequence: TGTGCCAGCCGGGGACAGGGTGGGGAGACCCAGTACTTC.

The chain couples TRBV2 to TRBJ2-5; D is ambiguous. The CDR3 has 9 residues. Germline V gene data show CDR1 as SNHLY and CDR2 as FYNNEI. Trimming cost V 11 bases and J 3 bases, with 4 bases left between them. CDR3 nucleotide sequence: TGTGCCGCTAAAGAGACCCAGTACTTC. Encoded protein: CAAKETQYF.

V is TRBV5-1 and J is TRBJ2-6, with 14 positions matching TRBD2. J was trimmed by 0 bases and V by 5 bases; bases with no gene match: 7. The CDR3 covers 19 residues. The germline gives CDR1 SGHRS, CDR2 YFSETQ. CDR3 loop: CASSHRTSGGTSGANVLTF. Here the CDR3 DNA reads TGCGCCAGCAGTCACCGGACTAGCGGGGGGACCTCTGGGGCCAACGTCCTGACTTTC.

V usage is TRBV10-2 and J usage is TRBJ2-7, with D possibly TRBD1 on 6 matching bases. V lost 5 bases and J 2 bases, leaving 19 bases between the germline ends. Germline CDR1 WSHSY, CDR2 SAAADI. There are 16 residues in the CDR3. The CDR3 sequence: CASSPWRGQGTYEQYF. Here the CDR3 DNA reads TGCGCCAGCAGTCCCTGGCGAGGGCAGGGGACCTACGAGCAGTACTTC.